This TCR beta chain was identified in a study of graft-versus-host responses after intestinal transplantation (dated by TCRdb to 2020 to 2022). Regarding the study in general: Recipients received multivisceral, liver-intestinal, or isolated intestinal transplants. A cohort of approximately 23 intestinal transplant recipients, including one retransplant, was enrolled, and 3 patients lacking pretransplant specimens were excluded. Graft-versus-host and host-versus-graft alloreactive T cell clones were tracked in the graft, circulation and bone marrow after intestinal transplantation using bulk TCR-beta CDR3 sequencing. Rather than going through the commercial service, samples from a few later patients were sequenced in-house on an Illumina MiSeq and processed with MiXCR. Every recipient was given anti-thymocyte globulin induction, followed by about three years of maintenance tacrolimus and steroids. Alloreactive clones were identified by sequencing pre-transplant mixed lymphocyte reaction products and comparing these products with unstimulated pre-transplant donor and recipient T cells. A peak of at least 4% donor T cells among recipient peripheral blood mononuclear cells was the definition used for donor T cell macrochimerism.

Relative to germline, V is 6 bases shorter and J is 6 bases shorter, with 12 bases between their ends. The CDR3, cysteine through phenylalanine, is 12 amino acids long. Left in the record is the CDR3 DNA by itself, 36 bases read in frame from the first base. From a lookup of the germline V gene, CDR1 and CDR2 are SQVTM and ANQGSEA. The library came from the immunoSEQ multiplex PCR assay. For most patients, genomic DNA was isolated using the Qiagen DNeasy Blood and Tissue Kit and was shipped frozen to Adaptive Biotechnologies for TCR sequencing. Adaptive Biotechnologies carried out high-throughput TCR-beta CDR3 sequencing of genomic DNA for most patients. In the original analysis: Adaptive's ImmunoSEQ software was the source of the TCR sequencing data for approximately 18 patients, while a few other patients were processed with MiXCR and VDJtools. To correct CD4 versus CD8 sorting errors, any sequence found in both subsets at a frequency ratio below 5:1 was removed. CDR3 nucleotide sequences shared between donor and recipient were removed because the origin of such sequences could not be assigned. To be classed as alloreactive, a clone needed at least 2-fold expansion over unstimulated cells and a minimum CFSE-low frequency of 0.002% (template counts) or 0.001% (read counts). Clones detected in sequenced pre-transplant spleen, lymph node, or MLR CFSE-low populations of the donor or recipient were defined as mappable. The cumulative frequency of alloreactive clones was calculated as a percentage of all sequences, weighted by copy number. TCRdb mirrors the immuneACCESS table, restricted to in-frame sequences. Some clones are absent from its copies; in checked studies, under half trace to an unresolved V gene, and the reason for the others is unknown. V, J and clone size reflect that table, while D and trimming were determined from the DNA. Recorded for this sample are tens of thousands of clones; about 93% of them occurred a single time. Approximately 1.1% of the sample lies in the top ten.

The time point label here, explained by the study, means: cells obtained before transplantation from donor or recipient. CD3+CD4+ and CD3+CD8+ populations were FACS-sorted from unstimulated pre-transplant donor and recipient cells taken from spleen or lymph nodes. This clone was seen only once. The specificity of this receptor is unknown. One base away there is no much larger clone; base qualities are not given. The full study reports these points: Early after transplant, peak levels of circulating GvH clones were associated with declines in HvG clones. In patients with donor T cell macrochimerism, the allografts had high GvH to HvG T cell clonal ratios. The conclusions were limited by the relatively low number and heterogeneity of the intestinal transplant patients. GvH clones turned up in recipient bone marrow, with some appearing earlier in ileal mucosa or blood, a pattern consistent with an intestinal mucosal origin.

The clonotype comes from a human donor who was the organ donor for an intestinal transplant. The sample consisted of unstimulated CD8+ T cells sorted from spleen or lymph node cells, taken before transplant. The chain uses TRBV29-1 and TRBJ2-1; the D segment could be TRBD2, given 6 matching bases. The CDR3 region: CSVLGGANEQFF. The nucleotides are TGCAGCGTCCTGGGGGGTGCCAATGAGCAGTTCTTC.